Below are 19 T cell receptor beta chains sequenced from a single sample in a study of patients and donors after allogeneic stem cell transplantation. TCRdb reprocessed the RT-PCR reads with MiXCR, giving one entry per CDR3 protein. The sample includes roughly 880,000 distinct CDR3 sequences, about a sixth of them seen just once. Sequenced material: blood, either unsorted or a sorted T cell fraction (not recorded which). Receptor source: a human donor who was either an allogeneic HSCT recipient or a stem cell or donor lymphocyte infusion donor (not recorded which). It is not recorded whose cells these are; they may come from a transplant donor.

In regard to this clonotype: Here the CDR3 omits its conserved ending phenylalanine or tryptophan, so a read error is the likely source. No DNA is shown, since the ends of the CDR3 on it are uncertain; the CDR3 is the one TCRdb lists. The CDR3 is CSSNFWGRSR. The rearrangement links TRBV20-1 to TRBJ1-1; the DNA was not compared with TRBD1, the D call given in the table. Germline V gene sequence: CDR1 DFQATT, CDR2 SNEGSKA (reference sequence). The CDR3 totals 10 residues, both ends included.

This rearrangement joins TRBV5-1 to TRBJ2-3; 8 bases match TRBD2. Germline assignment: CDR1 SGHRS and CDR2 YFSETQ. The V gene end was trimmed by 0 bases and the J gene end by 1 base; junction bases not matched to a gene: 4. The CDR3 spans 16 residues. CDR3 DNA: TGCGCCAGCAGCTTGGTTTTGCGGGGGGGCACAGATACGCAGTATTTT. This codes for CASSLVLRGGTDTQYF.

The chain carries TRBV3-1 and TRBJ1-1; weak D call: TRBD1 (5 bases). This CDR3 is built from 14 residues. Trimming took 1 base from V and 7 from J, leaving 13 bases between them. Germline CDR1 and CDR2: LGHDT and YNNKEL (reference sequence). For the CDR3, the DNA is TGTGCCAGCAGCCAAGTTGGGACGGCCCGTGAAGCTTTCTTT. Its protein product is CASSQVGTAREAFF.

The J gene is TRBJ2-7, the V gene TRBV12-3 or TRBV12-4; TRBD2 might be the D (7 bases). CDR3 length equals 14 residues. Trimming cost V 5 bases and J 0 bases, with 11 bases left between them. The CDR3 here is CASSPRGASYEQYF. In DNA, the CDR3 is TGTGCCAGCAGTCCTCGGGGGGCCTCCTACGAGCAGTACTTC.

This clonotype has at least ten counts. The chain uses TRBV12-3 or TRBV12-4 and TRBJ1-5; 7 positions match TRBD1. The junction had 5 bases not matched to a gene; V was cut back by 6 bases and J by 6 bases. The CDR3 contains 13 residues. The CDR3 loop reads CASRPGGGQPQHF. In DNA, the CDR3 is TGTGCCAGCAGGCCAGGGGGAGGTCAGCCCCAGCATTTT.

This chain connects TRBV20-1 to TRBJ1-5, with a tentative D call TRBD1 (5 bases). Trimming pared 0 bases from V and 4 bases from J, leaving 22 bases between. Germline CDR1 DFQATT, CDR2 SNEGSKA (reference sequence). The CDR3 totals 18 residues. CDR3 bases: TGCAGTGCTAGAGATCCAGTAGCAGGGCTGGGTGGGAATCAGCCCCAGCATTTT. It is translated as CSARDPVAGLGGNQPQHF.

This chain connects TRBV29-1 to TRBJ2-1; 12 bases map to TRBD2. Trimming cost V 3 bases and J 3 bases; bases outside gene matches: 9. Germline CDR1 reads SQVTM; CDR2 reads ANQGSEA. The length of the CDR3 is 17 residues. The CDR3 region has the DNA TGCAGCGTTGATGACCTGTGGACTAGCGGGAACTACAATGAGCAGTTCTTC. Its translation is CSVDDLWTSGNYNEQFF.

The chain recombines TRBV30 with TRBJ2-7, with TRBD1 identical over 7 bases. Trimming cost V 3 bases and J 1 base; bases outside gene matches: 6. Germline V gene lookup returns CDR1 GTSNPN and CDR2 SVGIG (reference sequence). This CDR3 comprises 14 residues. CDR3: CAWRGTDKSYEQYF. As DNA, the CDR3 is TGTGCCTGGAGAGGGACAGACAAATCCTACGAGCAGTACTTC.

This sequence joins TRBV12-5 and TRBJ1-1; no reliable D call. Trimming pared 1 base from V and 4 bases from J, leaving 10 bases between. The CDR3 runs 14 residues. Germline lookup yields CDR1 LGHNT and CDR2 FRNRAP. The CDR3 bases are TGTGCTAGTGGTTTGGGACTCTCCGGCACTGAAGCTTTCTTT. Its protein product is CASGLGLSGTEAFF.

This chain links TRBV7-2 with TRBJ1-6, with TRBD1 identical over 7 bases. The CDR3 loop spans 15 amino acids. The trim removed 1 base at V and 8 bases at J, leaving 5 bases unmatched. In germline, CDR1 is SGHTA, CDR2 FQGNSA. The CDR3 DNA reads as TGTGCCAGCAGCTTAGAGGGGGCCGTTGATTCACCCCTCCACTTT. Its translation is CASSLEGAVDSPLHF.

In this sample, this clonotype turned up a few times. This chain joins TRBV16 and TRBJ1-1; no clear D gene. Trimming took 0 bases from V and 8 from J, leaving 10 bases between them. Germline CDR1 and CDR2: KGHSY and FQNENV. CDR3 length equals 13 residues. The CDR3 bases are TGTGCCAGCAGCCAATCTAGAAGCAGGGAAGCTTTCTTT. This encodes CASSQSRSREAFF.

This clonotype was seen more than once but under ten times. This chain links TRBV18 with TRBJ1-2, with D perhaps TRBD1 (5 bases). V lost 1 base to trimming and J lost 0 bases, with 9 bases between them. This CDR3 region has 15 residues. Germline CDR1 and CDR2: KGHSH and LQKENI. DNA of the CDR3: TGTGCCAGCTCACCACTCAAGGGGTCTAACTATGGCTACACCTTC. Amino acid sequence: CASSPLKGSNYGYTF. The entire variable domain, with the rest obtained from reference TRBV18 and TRBJ1-2, is as follows: NAGVMQNPRHLVRRRGQEARLRCSPMKGHSHVYWYRQLPEEGLKFMVYLQKENIIDESGMPKERFSAEFPKEGPSILRIQQVVRGDSAAYFCASSPLKGSNYGYTFGSGTRLTVV.

This clonotype turned up a few times. This chain connects TRBV7-9 to TRBJ1-5, with no clear D. Trimming cost V 5 bases and J 3 bases, with 14 bases left between them. Germline V gene data show CDR1 as SEHNR and CDR2 as FQNEAQ (reference sequence). The CDR3 covers 15 residues. CDR3: CASSRDSGFNQPQHF. The CDR3 DNA follows: TGTGCCAGCAGCCGTGACTCAGGATTCAATCAGCCCCAGCATTTT.

This clonotype has a handful of counts. This chain links TRBV20-1 with TRBJ2-7, with 9 nucleotides matching TRBD2. The CDR3 is made up of 16 amino acids. The junction had 7 bases not matched to a gene; V was cut back by 0 bases and J by 1 base. Per the germline V gene, CDR1 is DFQATT and CDR2 is SNEGSKA (reference sequence). DNA of the CDR3: TGCAGTGCTAGAGATCGGAGCGGGGGGCTATCCTACGAGCAGTACTTC. It yields the protein CSARDRSGGLSYEQYF.

This clonotype was recorded at least ten times. The rearrangement links TRBV7-8 to TRBJ1-5; D is unclear. The CDR3 loop spans 16 amino acids. Germline V gene lookup returns CDR1 SGHVS and CDR2 FQNEAQ. V gave up 5 bases and J gave up 2 bases, with 16 bases separating them. The CDR3 nucleotides read TGTGCCAGCAGCCCAACGACAAGAAAAGGCAATCAGCCCCAGCATTTT. Protein product: CASSPTTRKGNQPQHF.

The chain is built from TRBV27 and TRBJ2-2, with a tentative D call TRBD2 (5 bases). The CDR3 is 17 amino acids. From germline, CDR1 is MNHEY and CDR2 SMNVEV (reference sequence). Trimming cost V 4 bases and J 4 bases, with 19 bases left between them. The CDR3 spells CASSSYGPGGGTGELFF. The CDR3 DNA reads TGTGCCAGCAGTTCCTACGGGCCTGGAGGCGGCACCGGGGAGCTGTTTTTT.

This clonotype was counted ten times or more. V and J are TRBV12-3 or TRBV12-4 and TRBJ1-2; tentatively, D is TRBD1 (6 bases). There are 13 residues in the CDR3. The V gene lost 5 bases and the J gene lost 6 bases, with 13 bases spanning the gap. This chain's CDR3 is CASSPQGADGYTF. The CDR3 DNA is TGTGCCAGCAGTCCACAGGGCGCTGATGGCTACACCTTC.

This clonotype was picked up a small number of times. The V and J genes are TRBV25-1 and TRBJ2-2; no clear D gene. The germline gives CDR1 MGHDK, CDR2 SYGVNS. This CDR3 region has 13 residues. V lost 3 bases and J 4 bases, leaving 6 bases between the germline ends. The CDR3 sequence: CASSEFRTGELFF. The CDR3 region has the DNA TGTGCCAGCAGTGAGTTTCGCACCGGGGAGCTGTTTTTT.

This clonotype was picked up many times. Sequence at one end of the junction differs from germline and may be a read error. The rearrangement joins TRBV5-1 to TRBJ2-7; D call uncertain. The CDR3 has 11 residues. From germline, CDR1 is SGHRS and CDR2 YFSETQ. The CDR3 protein is CASSFDHEQYF. The CDR3 DNA follows: TGTGCCAGCAGCTTTGACCACGAGCAGTACTTC.